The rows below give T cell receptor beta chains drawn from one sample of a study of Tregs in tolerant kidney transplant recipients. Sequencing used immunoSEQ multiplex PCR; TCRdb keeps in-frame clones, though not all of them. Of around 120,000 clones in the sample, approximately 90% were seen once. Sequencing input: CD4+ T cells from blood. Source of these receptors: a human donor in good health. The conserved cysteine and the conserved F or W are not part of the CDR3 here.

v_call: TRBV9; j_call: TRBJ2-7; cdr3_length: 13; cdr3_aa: ASSPLHSGSYEQY
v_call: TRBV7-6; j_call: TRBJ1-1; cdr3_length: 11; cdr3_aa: ASSLGRNTEAF
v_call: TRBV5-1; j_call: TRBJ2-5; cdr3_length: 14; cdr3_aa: ASSSSGGFLQETQY
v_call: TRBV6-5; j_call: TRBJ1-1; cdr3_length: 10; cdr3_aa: ASRGVNTEAF
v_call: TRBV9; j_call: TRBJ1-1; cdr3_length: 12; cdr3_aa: ASSPRQGRTEAF
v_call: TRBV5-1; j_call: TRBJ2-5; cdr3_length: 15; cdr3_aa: ASSLGLAGGPWETQY
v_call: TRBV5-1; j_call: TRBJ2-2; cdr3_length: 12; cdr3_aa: ASSLDPITGELF
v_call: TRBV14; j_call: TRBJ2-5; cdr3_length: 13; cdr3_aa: ASSHDRTGQETQY
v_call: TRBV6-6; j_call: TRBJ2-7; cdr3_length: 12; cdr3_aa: ASGTSGGSYEQY
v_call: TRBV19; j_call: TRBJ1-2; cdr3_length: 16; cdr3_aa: ASSIGRGQGASPYGYT
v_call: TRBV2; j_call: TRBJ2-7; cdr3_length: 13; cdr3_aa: ASTGGQGRVVEQY
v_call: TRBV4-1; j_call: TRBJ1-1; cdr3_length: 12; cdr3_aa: ASSQDLFNTEAF
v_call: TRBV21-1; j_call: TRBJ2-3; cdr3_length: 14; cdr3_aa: ASSKGPGTRTDTQY
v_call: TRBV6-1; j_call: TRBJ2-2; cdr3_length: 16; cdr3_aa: ASSDRWGDRGRSGELF
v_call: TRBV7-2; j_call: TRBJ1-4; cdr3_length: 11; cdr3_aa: ASSFTSNEKLF
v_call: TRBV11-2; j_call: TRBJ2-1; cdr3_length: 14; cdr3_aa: ASSLGGAAHYNEQF
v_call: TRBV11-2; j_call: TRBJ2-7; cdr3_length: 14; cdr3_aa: ASSLATGLGSYEQY
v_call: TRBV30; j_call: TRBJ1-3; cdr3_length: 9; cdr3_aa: AWSVKNTIY
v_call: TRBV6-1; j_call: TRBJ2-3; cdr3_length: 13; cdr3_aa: ASSEARGGTDTQY
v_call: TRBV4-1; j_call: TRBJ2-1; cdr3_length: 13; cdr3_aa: ASRGLAGVTNEQF
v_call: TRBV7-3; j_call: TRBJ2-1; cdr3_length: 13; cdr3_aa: ASSLERGSYNEQF
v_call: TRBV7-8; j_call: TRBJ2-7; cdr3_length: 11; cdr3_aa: ASSSLATYEQY
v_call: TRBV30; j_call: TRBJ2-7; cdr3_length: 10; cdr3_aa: ACPPHSYEQY
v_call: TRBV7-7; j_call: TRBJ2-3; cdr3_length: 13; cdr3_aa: ASSSLAGGRDTQY
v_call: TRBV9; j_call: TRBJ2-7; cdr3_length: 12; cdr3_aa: ASSVALQRDEQY
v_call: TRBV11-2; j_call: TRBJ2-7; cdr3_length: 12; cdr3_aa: ASSLDRSSYEQY
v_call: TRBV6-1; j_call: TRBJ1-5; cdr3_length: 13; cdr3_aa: ASTTGQADNQPQH
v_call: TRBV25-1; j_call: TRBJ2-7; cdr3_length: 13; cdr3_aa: ASSVAGGGSYEQY
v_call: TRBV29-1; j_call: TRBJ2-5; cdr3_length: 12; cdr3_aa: SVEAIQRGETQY
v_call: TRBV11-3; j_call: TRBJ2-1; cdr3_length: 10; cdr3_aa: ASSYLDNEQF
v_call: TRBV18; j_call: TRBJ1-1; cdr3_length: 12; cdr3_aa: ASSPRQTNTEAF
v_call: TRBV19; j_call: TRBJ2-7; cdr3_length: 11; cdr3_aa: ASTSRGLGEQY
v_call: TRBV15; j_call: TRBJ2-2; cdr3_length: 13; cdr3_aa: ATSRPTGNTGELF
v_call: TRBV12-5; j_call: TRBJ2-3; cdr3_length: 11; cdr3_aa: ASGQGTTDTQY
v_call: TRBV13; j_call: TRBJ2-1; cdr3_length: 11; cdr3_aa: ASSFSIRNEQF
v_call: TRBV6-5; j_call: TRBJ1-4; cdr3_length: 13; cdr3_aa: ASSFQSSTNEKLF
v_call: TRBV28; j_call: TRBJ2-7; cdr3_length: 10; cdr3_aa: ASSLRAYEQY
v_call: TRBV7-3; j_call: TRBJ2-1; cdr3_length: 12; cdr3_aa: ASSLSGTRNEQF
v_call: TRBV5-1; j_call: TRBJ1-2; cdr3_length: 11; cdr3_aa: ASSLEGQDPFT
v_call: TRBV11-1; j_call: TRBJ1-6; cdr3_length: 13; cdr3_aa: ASSLERLRGSPLH
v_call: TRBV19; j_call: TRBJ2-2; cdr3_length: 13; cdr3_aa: ASSITGTNTGELF
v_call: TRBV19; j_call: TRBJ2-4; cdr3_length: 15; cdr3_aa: ASSIDRGQIAKNIQY
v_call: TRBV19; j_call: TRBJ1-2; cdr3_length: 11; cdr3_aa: ASRNRDAYGYT
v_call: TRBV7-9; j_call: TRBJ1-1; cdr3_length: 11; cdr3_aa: ASSLEVGPGAF
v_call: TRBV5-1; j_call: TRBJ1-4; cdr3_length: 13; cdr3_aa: ASSPVGGENEKLF
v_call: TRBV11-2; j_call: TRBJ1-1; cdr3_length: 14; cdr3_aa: ASSSQGRGTNTEAF
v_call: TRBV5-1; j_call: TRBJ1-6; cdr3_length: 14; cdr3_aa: ASRSFGRVDNSPLH
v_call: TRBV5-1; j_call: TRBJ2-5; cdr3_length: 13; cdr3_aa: ASSLLSGIQETQY
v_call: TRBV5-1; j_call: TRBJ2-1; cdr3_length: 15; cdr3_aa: ASSFVTSSTSHNEQF
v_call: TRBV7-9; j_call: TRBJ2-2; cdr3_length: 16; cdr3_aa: ASSPFVWYRAGTGELF
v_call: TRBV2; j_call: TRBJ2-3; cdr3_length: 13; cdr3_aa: ASRRGRQSEDTQY
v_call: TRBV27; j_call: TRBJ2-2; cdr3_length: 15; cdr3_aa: ASSLKGGAPRGGELF
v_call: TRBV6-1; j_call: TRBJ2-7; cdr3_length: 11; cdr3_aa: ASIEGHDYEQY
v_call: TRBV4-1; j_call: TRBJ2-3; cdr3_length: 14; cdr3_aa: ASSHRSGRVVDTQY
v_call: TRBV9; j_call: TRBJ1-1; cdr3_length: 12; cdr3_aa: ASKRRAMNTEAF
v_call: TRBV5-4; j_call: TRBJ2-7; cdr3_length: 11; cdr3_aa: ASSLGGGYEQY
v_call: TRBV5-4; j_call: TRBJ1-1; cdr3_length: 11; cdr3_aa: ASSFTENTEAF